The rows below give T cell receptor beta chains drawn from one sample of a study of OX40 agonist ivuxolimab in advanced cancers. Profiled with immunoSEQ multiplex PCR; TCRdb holds only in-frame clones, not every one. Among roughly 61,000 clones, around 85% were seen once, and the ten largest hold over 0.6%. The sample in question was CD4+ or CD8+ T cells sorted from blood, obtained in a trial of the OX40 agonist ivuxolimab. The receptor set was obtained from an adult with an advanced solid tumor such as melanoma, head and neck, liver or kidney cancer. Both conserved end residues are part of each CDR3. The order of the fields is D gene, clone size, V gene, J gene, CDR3 DNA, CDR3 protein. The D gene is left open where the match is weak. Not all rows give a size; the values are once, few, many and, for expanded clones, a class.

D: .
size: .
V: TRBV6-5
J: TRBJ2-5
DNA: TGTGCCATTTCGACAGGCCCAGGGGAGACCCAGTACTTC
CDR3: CAISTGPGETQYF

D: .
size: .
V: TRBV29-1
J: TRBJ2-4
DNA: TGCAGCGTTCTCAGGGGAGGAAACATTCAGTACTTC
CDR3: CSVLRGGNIQYF

D: .
size: few
V: TRBV9
J: TRBJ1-1
DNA: TGTGCCAGCAGCCAGAACCAGGGAAACACTGAAGCTTTCTTT
CDR3: CASSQNQGNTEAFF

D: .
size: .
V: TRBV6-5
J: TRBJ1-3
DNA: TGTGCCAGCAGTTATATAGGGACCGACTCTGGAAACACCATATATTTT
CDR3: CASSYIGTDSGNTIYF

D: .
size: .
V: TRBV11-2
J: TRBJ1-2
DNA: TGTGCCAGCAGCCCCCCGGGGGCTGTCTATGGCTACACCTTC
CDR3: CASSPPGAVYGYTF

D: .
size: .
V: TRBV5-5
J: TRBJ2-6
DNA: TGTGCCAGCAGCGACACCTCTGGGGCCAACGTCCTGACTTTC
CDR3: CASSDTSGANVLTF

D: TRBD1
size: .
V: TRBV30
J: TRBJ1-6
DNA: TGTGCCTGGAGCAGGACAGGGGACTATTCACCCCTCCACTTT
CDR3: CAWSRTGDYSPLHF

D: .
size: .
V: TRBV30
J: TRBJ2-5
DNA: TGTGCCCAGTCACAGGGGGGGGAGACCCAGTACTTC
CDR3: CAQSQGGETQYF

D: .
size: .
V: TRBV11-2
J: TRBJ1-1
DNA: TGTGCCAGCAGCCCGAGGGTGAACACTGAAGCTTTCTTT
CDR3: CASSPRVNTEAFF

D: TRBD1
size: .
V: TRBV6-6
J: TRBJ2-2
DNA: TGTGCCAGCAGTAAGGGACAGGGTAGGGCCGGGGAGCTGTTTTTT
CDR3: CASSKGQGRAGELFF

D: TRBD2
size: .
V: TRBV12-5
J: TRBJ2-1
DNA: TGTGCTAGTGGTTCCCGACTAGCGGGAGACCCCGTCCATGAGCAGTTCTTC
CDR3: CASGSRLAGDPVHEQFF

D: TRBD1
size: .
V: TRBV5-1
J: TRBJ1-1
DNA: TGCGCCAGCAGGATCCGAGGGACAGGGACCTCTGAAGCTTTCTTT
CDR3: CASRIRGTGTSEAFF

D: .
size: .
V: TRBV6-5
J: TRBJ1-4
DNA: TGTGCCAGCAGTACTAGACGGACCATCCATGAAAAACTGTTTTTT
CDR3: CASSTRRTIHEKLFF

D: .
size: .
V: TRBV6-1
J: TRBJ2-1
DNA: TGTGCCAGCAGTGAAGCTGGTGGCAATGAGCAGTTCTTC
CDR3: CASSEAGGNEQFF

D: TRBD1
size: .
V: TRBV4-1
J: TRBJ2-7
DNA: TGCGCCAGCAGCCTAACCGTATACGAGACAGGGCACTACGAGCAGTACTTC
CDR3: CASSLTVYETGHYEQYF

D: .
size: .
V: TRBV6-5
J: TRBJ2-7
DNA: TGTGCCGCGGCACGGACAAGGACCTACGAGCAGTACTTC
CDR3: CAAARTRTYEQYF

D: TRBD2
size: .
V: TRBV6-5
J: TRBJ2-7
DNA: TGTGCCAGCAGTTGGGCGGGGGGCCCCTACGAGCAGTACTTC
CDR3: CASSWAGGPYEQYF

D: .
size: .
V: TRBV5-6
J: TRBJ1-1
DNA: TGTGCCAGCAGCTTGGGAGGGAACACTGAAGCTTTCTTT
CDR3: CASSLGGNTEAFF

D: TRBD1
size: .
V: TRBV5-1
J: TRBJ1-2
DNA: TGCGCCAGCAGCTCCCTCGACAGGGTTGGCTACACCTTC
CDR3: CASSSLDRVGYTF

D: .
size: .
V: TRBV5-1
J: TRBJ2-7
DNA: TGCGCCAGCAGCTTGGGGGGTCTTTCCTACGAGCAGTACTTC
CDR3: CASSLGGLSYEQYF

D: TRBD1
size: .
V: TRBV5-1
J: TRBJ2-3
DNA: TGCGCCAGCAGCTTGGTTGGGACAGGGATTGATACGCAGTATTTT
CDR3: CASSLVGTGIDTQYF

D: TRBD1
size: .
V: TRBV5-6
J: TRBJ1-1
DNA: TGTGCCAGCAGCGGCCAGGGGGCTAGCACTGAAGCTTTCTTT
CDR3: CASSGQGASTEAFF

D: .
size: .
V: TRBV18
J: TRBJ1-3
DNA: TGTGCCAGCTCCCCAAGGGGCCAGGATGTTTTCTCTGGAAACACCATATATTTT
CDR3: CASSPRGQDVFSGNTIYF

D: TRBD1
size: .
V: TRBV7-2
J: TRBJ2-5
DNA: TGTGCCAGCAGCTCTGGACAGGGACAAGAGACCCAGTACTTC
CDR3: CASSSGQGQETQYF

D: .
size: .
V: TRBV2
J: TRBJ1-5
DNA: TGTGCCAGCAGTGAAAGGAGGACCCTTTCTAGCAATCAGCCCCAGCATTTT
CDR3: CASSERRTLSSNQPQHF

D: TRBD1
size: .
V: TRBV6-6
J: TRBJ1-4
DNA: TGTGCCAGCAGACCGGGACAGGGAGTGACTAATGAAAAACTGTTTTTT
CDR3: CASRPGQGVTNEKLFF

D: .
size: .
V: TRBV5-1
J: TRBJ2-7
DNA: TGCGCCAGCAGCTTGGAAGGGACACCGTACGAGCAGTACTTC
CDR3: CASSLEGTPYEQYF

D: .
size: .
V: TRBV7-9
J: TRBJ2-4
DNA: TGTGCCAGCAGCTTAACGGGCAGGGACGGCAAAAACATTCAGTACTTC
CDR3: CASSLTGRDGKNIQYF

D: TRBD1
size: .
V: TRBV2
J: TRBJ2-7
DNA: TGTGCCAGCAGTGGACAGGGTATTCGGTACGAGCAGTACTTC
CDR3: CASSGQGIRYEQYF

D: .
size: .
V: TRBV15
J: TRBJ2-7
DNA: TGTGCCACCAGCTCAGGGTCATCTAAGTTTAGGGAGCAGTACTTC
CDR3: CATSSGSSKFREQYF

D: .
size: .
V: TRBV29-1
J: TRBJ1-4
DNA: TGCAGCGTTGAACGGGAGGGGATTATAACTAATGAAAAACTGTTTTTT
CDR3: CSVEREGIITNEKLFF

D: .
size: .
V: TRBV9
J: TRBJ2-7
DNA: TGTGCCAGCAGTGGGGACGTAAACTACGAGCAGTACTTC
CDR3: CASSGDVNYEQYF

D: .
size: .
V: TRBV6-5
J: TRBJ2-1
DNA: TGTGCCAGCAGTTTTCTCGGGGGACCCAATGAGCAGTTCTTC
CDR3: CASSFLGGPNEQFF

D: TRBD2
size: .
V: TRBV5-1
J: TRBJ2-3
DNA: TGCGCCAGCAGCTTGCCTAGCGGGAGTTCAGATACGCAGTATTTT
CDR3: CASSLPSGSSDTQYF

D: TRBD1
size: .
V: TRBV25-1
J: TRBJ2-1
DNA: TGTGCCAGCAGTGTCCCCGGGACAGGGTTGAATGAGCAGTTCTTC
CDR3: CASSVPGTGLNEQFF

D: .
size: .
V: TRBV2
J: TRBJ2-7
DNA: TGTGCCAGCAGCTTTCAGGGCCCCTACGAGCAGTACTTC
CDR3: CASSFQGPYEQYF

D: .
size: once
V: TRBV7-8
J: TRBJ1-3
DNA: TGTGCCAGCAGCTTGGGGTCTGGAAACACCATATATTTT
CDR3: CASSLGSGNTIYF

D: .
size: .
V: TRBV19
J: TRBJ2-3
DNA: TGTGCCAGTAGCGACTTACGGGACACGCAGTATTTT
CDR3: CASSDLRDTQYF

D: .
size: .
V: TRBV27
J: TRBJ2-7
DNA: TGTGCCAGCAGTTTAGTGAGTCGGTCCAGGAGCTCCTACGAGCAGTACTTC
CDR3: CASSLVSRSRSSYEQYF

D: .
size: .
V: TRBV7-9
J: TRBJ2-5
DNA: TGTGCCAGCAGCTCCTGGGCCGGTCCGGGGACCCAGTACTTC
CDR3: CASSSWAGPGTQYF

D: .
size: .
V: TRBV19
J: TRBJ1-2
DNA: TGTGCCAGTAGTCAACCGGGACATGGCTACACCTTC
CDR3: CASSQPGHGYTF

D: .
size: .
V: TRBV29-1
J: TRBJ1-1
DNA: TGCAGCCTCCGACCGAATATGAACACTGAAGCTTTCTTT
CDR3: CSLRPNMNTEAFF

D: TRBD1
size: .
V: TRBV2
J: TRBJ2-7
DNA: TGTGCCAGCAGTACTCCGGGACAGGGAGCCTACGAGCAGTACTTC
CDR3: CASSTPGQGAYEQYF